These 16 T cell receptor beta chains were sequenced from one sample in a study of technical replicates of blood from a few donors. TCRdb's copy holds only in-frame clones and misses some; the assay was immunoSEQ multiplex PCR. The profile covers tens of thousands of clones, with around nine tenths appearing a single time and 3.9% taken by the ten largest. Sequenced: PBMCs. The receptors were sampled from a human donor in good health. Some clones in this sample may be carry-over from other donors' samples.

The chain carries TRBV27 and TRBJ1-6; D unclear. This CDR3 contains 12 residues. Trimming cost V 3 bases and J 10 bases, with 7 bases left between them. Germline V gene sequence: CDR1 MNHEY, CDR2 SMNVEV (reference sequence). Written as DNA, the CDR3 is TGTGCCAGCAGTTTGGAGGGCTCACCCCTCCACTTT. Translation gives CASSLEGSPLHF.

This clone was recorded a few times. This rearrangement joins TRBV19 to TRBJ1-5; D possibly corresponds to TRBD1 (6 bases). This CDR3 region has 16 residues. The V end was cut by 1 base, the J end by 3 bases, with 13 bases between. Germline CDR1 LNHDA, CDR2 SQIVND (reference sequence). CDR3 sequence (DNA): TGTGCCAGTAGTATAGTCCGCGGGGGCTCCAATCAGCCCCAGCATTTT. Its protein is CASSIVRGGSNQPQHF.

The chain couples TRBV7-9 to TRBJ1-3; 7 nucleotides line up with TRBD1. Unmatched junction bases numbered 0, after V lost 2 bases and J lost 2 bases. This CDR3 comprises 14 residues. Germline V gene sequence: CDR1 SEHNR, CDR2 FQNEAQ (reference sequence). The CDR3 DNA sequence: TGTGCCAGCAGCTTAACAGGGGCTGGAAACACCATATATTTT. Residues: CASSLTGAGNTIYF.

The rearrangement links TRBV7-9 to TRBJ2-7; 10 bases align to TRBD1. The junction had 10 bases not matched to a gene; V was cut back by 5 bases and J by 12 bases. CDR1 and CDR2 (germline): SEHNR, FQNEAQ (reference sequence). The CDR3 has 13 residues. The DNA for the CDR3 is TGTGCCAGCAGCCCGACGGGACAGGGGAGACCGTACTTC. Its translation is CASSPTGQGRPYF.

This chain's CDR3 is CASSYSGLPDYEQYF. For the CDR3, the DNA is TGTGCCAGCAGTTACTCTGGGCTCCCAGACTACGAGCAGTACTTC. The rearrangement joins TRBV6-5 to TRBJ2-7; no reliable D call. V shed 0 bases and J shed 3 bases, with 12 bases lying between them. The CDR3 contains 15 residues. Germline CDR1 is MNHEY and CDR2 is SVGAGI.

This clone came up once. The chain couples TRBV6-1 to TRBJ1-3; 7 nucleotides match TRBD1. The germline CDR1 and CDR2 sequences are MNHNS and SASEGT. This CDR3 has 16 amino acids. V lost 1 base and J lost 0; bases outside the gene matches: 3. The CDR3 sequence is CASSEGTGLSGNTIYF. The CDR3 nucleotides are TGTGCCAGCAGTGAAGGGACAGGCCTCTCTGGAAACACCATATATTTT.

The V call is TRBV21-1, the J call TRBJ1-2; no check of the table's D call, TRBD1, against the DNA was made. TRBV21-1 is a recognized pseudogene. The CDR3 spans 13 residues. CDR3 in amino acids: CASSKDKNYGYTF. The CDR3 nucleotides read TGTGCCAGCAGCAAAGACAAAAACTATGGCTACACCTTC.

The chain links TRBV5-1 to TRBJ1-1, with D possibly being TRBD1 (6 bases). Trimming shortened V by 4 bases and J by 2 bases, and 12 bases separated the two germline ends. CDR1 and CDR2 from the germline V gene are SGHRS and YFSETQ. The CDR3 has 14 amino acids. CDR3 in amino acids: CASSASGTNTEAFF. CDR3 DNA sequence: TGCGCCAGCAGCGCCTCGGGGACAAACACTGAAGCTTTCTTT.

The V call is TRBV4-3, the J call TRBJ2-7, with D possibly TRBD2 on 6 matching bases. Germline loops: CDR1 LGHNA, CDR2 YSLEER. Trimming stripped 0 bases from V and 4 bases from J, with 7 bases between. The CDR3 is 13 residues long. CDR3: CASSQDGGYEQYF. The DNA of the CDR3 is TGCGCCAGCAGCCAAGATGGGGGGTACGAGCAGTACTTC.

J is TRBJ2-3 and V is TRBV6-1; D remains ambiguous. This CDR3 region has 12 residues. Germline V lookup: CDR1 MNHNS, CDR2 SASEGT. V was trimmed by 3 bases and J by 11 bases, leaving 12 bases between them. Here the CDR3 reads CASSDYPIEQYF. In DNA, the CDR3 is TGTGCCAGCAGTGACTACCCTATCGAGCAGTATTTT.

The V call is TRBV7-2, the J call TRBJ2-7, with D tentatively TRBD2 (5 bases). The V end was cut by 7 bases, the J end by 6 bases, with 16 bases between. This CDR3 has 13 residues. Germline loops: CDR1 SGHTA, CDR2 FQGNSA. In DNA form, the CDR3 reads TGTGCCAGCACCCCCCCGGCTAGCAGCGAGCAGTACTTC. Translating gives CASTPPASSEQYF.

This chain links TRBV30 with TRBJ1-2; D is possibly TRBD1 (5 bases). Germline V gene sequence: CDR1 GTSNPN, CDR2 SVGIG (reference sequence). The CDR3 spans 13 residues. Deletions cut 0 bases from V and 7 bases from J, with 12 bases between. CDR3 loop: CAWSVIRGAGYTF. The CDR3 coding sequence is TGTGCCTGGAGTGTAATAAGGGGCGCTGGCTACACCTTC. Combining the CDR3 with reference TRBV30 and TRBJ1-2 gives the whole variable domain SQTIHQWPATLVQPVGSPLSLECTVEGTSNPNLYWYRQAAGRGLQLLFYSVGIGQISSEVPQNLSASRPQDRQFILSSKKLLLSDSGFYLCAWSVIRGAGYTFGSGTRLTVV.

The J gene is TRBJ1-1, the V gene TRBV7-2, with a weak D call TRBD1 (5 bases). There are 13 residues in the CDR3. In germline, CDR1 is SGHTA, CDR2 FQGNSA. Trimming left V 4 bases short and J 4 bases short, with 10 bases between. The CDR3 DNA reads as TGTGCCAGCAGCTCCAGGGATACCACTGAAGCTTTCTTT. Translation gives CASSSRDTTEAFF.

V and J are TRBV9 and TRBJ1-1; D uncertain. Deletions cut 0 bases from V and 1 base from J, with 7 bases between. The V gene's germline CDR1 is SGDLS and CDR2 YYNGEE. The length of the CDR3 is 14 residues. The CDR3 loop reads CASSVESQNTEAFF. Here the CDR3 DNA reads TGTGCCAGCAGCGTAGAGAGCCAGAACACTGAAGCTTTCTTT.

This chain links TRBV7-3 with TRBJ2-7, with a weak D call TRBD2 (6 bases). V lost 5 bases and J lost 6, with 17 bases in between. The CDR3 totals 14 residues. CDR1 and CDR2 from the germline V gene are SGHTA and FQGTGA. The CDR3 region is CASSPGGLSPEQYF. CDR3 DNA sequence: TGTGCCAGCAGCCCCGGAGGGTTATCTCCCGAGCAGTACTTC.

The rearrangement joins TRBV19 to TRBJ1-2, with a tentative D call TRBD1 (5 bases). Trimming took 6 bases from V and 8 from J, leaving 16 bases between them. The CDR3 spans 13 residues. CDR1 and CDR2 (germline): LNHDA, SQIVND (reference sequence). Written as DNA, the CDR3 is TGTGCCAGTAGCCCCGAAGCGGGGCGAGGCTACACCTTC. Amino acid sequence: CASSPEAGRGYTF.